The clone carrying this T cell receptor (beta chain) was seen a few times. Its antigen is not identified. In the library, individual cDNA molecules carried attached unique molecular identifiers. TCRdb redid the calling of the 5' RACE reads with MiXCR, one entry per CDR3 protein. This sample has about 48,000 distinct CDR3 sequences, with more than 6.5% found just once. These data are taken from a study of early T cells in non-severe SARS-CoV-2 infection. For the study at large: Investigators sequenced bulk RNA drawn from unsorted whole blood, and chains remained unpaired.

Notes on the study in general: Anti-spike CD8 responses were favored in VDJdb matching, and private and CD4 specificities were missed.

Germline V gene lookup returns CDR1 SGHDT and CDR2 YYEEEE. This CDR3 comprises 12 residues. V was pared by 3 bases and J by 6 bases, with 9 bases between. The sequence was collected from an adult who was a healthcare worker with PCR-confirmed SARS-CoV-2 infection or an uninfected control (not recorded which). The rearrangement links TRBV5-6 to TRBJ1-1; D call uncertain. The sequencing sample was made of whole blood. The DNA of the CDR3 is TGTGCCAGCAGCTCGACATATTCTGAAGCTTTCTTT. It codes for CASSSTYSEAFF. Variable domain in full (rest from reference TRBV5-6 and TRBJ1-1): DAGVTQSPTHLIKTRGQQVTLRCSPKSGHDTVSWYQQALGQGPQFIFQYYEEEERQRGNFPDRFSGHQFPNYSSELNVNALLLGDSALYLCASSSTYSEAFFGQGTRLTVV.